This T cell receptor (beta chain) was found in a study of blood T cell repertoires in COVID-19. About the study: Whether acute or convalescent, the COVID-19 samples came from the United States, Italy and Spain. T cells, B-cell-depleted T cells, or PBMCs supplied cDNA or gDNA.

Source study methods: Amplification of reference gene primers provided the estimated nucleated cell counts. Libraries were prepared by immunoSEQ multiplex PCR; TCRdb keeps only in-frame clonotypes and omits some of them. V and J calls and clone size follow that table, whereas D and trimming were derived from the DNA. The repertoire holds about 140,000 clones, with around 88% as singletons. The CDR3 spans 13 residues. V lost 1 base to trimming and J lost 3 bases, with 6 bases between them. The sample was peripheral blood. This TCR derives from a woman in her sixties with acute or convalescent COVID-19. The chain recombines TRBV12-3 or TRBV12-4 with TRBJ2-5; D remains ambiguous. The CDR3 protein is CASSLDREETQYF. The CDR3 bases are TGTGCCAGCAGTTTAGATAGAGAAGAGACCCAGTACTTC.